This T cell receptor (beta chain) emerged from a study of blood T cell repertoires in COVID-19. Study-wide background: The United States, Italy and Spain were the sources of the acute and convalescent COVID-19 samples. T cells, B-cell-depleted T cells, or PBMCs supplied cDNA or gDNA.

Original processing notes: Amplified reference gene primers provided the basis for estimating nucleated cell counts. Here immunoSEQ multiplex PCR was the method, and the copy in TCRdb shows in-frame clones only, minus some. The V and J calls and clone size were taken over from that table, and D and trimming were inferred from the DNA. The data hold roughly 150,000 clones, with 80% to 90% observed a single time. CDR3 length: 15 residues. Germline V gene sequence: CDR1 SGHTA, CDR2 FQGTGA. Losses at the gene ends were 1 base for V and 5 bases for J; bases not matched to a gene: 6. The gene calls are TRBV7-3 and TRBJ1-2, with 8 bases fitting TRBD1. The sequence derives from a woman between 65 and 79 years old who had recovered from COVID-19. The specimen sequenced was peripheral blood. The CDR3 spells CASSLSGQGAYGYTF. DNA of the CDR3: TGTGCCAGCAGCTTAAGCGGGCAGGGGGCTTATGGCTACACCTTC.